This T cell receptor beta chain was retrieved from a study of shared clonotypes between healthy human individuals. Donors had no recently reported acute infections or vaccinations and were HIV-negative. This clone was seen a single time. An end of the junction differs from the germline gene, which may be a read error. Germline V gene lookup returns CDR1 SSHAT and CDR2 FNYEAQ (reference sequence). The CDR3 covers 16 residues. Researchers sequenced unsorted PBMC DNA using ten immunoSEQ deep assay plates. Study processing details: Without quality scores, immunoSEQ junctional reads could not be filtered like full-length reads. Generated by immunoSEQ multiplex PCR, the TCRdb table keeps only in-frame clones and is missing some. That table gives V, J and clone size, and the DNA gave D and trimming. The data hold about half a million clones, with roughly 80% observed a single time.

V and J are TRBV7-7 and TRBJ2-3; 7 bases align to TRBD1. The receptor's source is a woman between 40 and 50 years old in good health. Some clones in this sample may be carry-over from other donors' samples. Sequences were obtained from PBMCs. In nucleotides, the CDR3 is TGTGCTAGCAGCCTCGGACAGGCCGAGAACACAGATACGCAGTATTTT. It specifies CASSLGQAENTDTQYF.